This TCR beta chain was identified during a study of cytomegalovirus exposure and HLA in healthy donors. The PCR had 60 Vbeta and 13 Jbeta primers. Clones were read by immunoSEQ multiplex PCR, and TCRdb kept only the in-frame ones, dropping some. The sample includes tens of thousands of clones, around three quarters seen only once; the top ten take around 0.53%. Germline V gene sequence: CDR1 KGHSH, CDR2 LQKENI. V was pared by 3 bases and J by 5 bases, with 7 bases of the junction left unmatched. The CDR3 consists of 15 residues. The receptor's source is a man aged 25-40 years in good health and CMV-seronegative. The rearrangement uses TRBV18 and TRBJ1-5, with 7 bases matching TRBD1. Sequencing used PBMCs. DNA for the CDR3: TGTGCCAGCTCACCGAGGACAGGTGCTGATCAGCCCCAGCATTTT. It yields the protein CASSPRTGADQPQHF.